The 27 T cell receptor beta chains below come from one sample, sequenced in a study of shared clonotypes between healthy human individuals. Libraries were prepared by immunoSEQ multiplex PCR; TCRdb keeps only in-frame clonotypes and omits some of them. The profile covers more than 2,000,000 clones, with 90% to 95% appearing a single time and about 0.41% taken by the ten largest. What was sequenced was naive CD4+ T cells from PBMCs. Stated subset: CD45RA+ positively selected. The receptors come from a man aged 18 to 29 in good health. Some clones in this sample may be carry-over from other donors' samples.

The chain employs TRBV6-6 and TRBJ2-1, with D perhaps given as TRBD1 or TRBD2 (5 bases each). This CDR3 contains 15 residues. CDR1 and CDR2 from the germline V gene are MNHNY and SVGAGI (reference sequence). Trimming shortened V by 2 bases and J by 8 bases, and 16 bases separated the two germline ends. CDR3 residues: CASSYGGQPSDEQFF. CDR3 sequence (DNA): TGTGCCAGCAGTTACGGAGGACAACCGTCGGATGAGCAGTTCTTC.

This chain joins TRBV5-1 and TRBJ1-1; D gene unclear. In germline, CDR1 is SGHRS, CDR2 YFSETQ. V gave up 3 bases and J gave up 1 base, with 16 bases separating them. This CDR3 has 16 residues. DNA for the CDR3: TGCGCCAGCAGCTCCCGGTGGGAAAGCAGGAACACTGAAGCTTTCTTT. This translates into CASSSRWESRNTEAFF.

The chain has TRBV4-1 and TRBJ1-3; 7 nucleotides match TRBD1. Trimming removed 8 bases from V and 2 bases from J; junction bases left unmatched: 9. The CDR3 is 15 residues long. Per the germline V gene, CDR1 is MGHRA and CDR2 is YSYEKL. CDR3 sequence (DNA): TGCGCCAGCGGACGGGAAACAGGGGCTGGAAACACCATATATTTT. Its protein product is CASGRETGAGNTIYF.

Remarks on this clone: The same CDR3 is also encoded by other DNA sequences in this sample. CDR3 region: CASSYSGLAGETQYF. The CDR3 DNA reads TGTGCCAGCAGTTACTCAGGGCTAGCGGGAGAGACCCAGTACTTC. The chain has TRBV6-6 and TRBJ2-5; 8 bases are a match to TRBD2. V was clipped by 0 bases and J by 4 bases; unmatched bases: 4. Germline lookup yields CDR1 MNHNY and CDR2 SVGAGI (reference sequence). The CDR3 is made up of 15 amino acids.

The chain has TRBV28 and TRBJ2-3, with TRBD2 as a possible D gene (5 bases). The CDR3 is made up of 16 amino acids. V was pared by 8 bases and J by 1 base, with 19 bases between. Germline V gene lookup returns CDR1 MDHEN and CDR2 SYDVKM. The CDR3 loop is CASVDFLGRGTDTQYF. The DNA for the CDR3 is TGTGCCAGCGTCGACTTCTTAGGGCGGGGCACAGATACGCAGTATTTT.

J is TRBJ2-5 and V is TRBV4-1; 7 nucleotides line up with TRBD1. J gave up 0 bases and V 8 bases, and 6 bases lay outside the gene matches. This CDR3 has 14 residues. CDR1 is MGHRA and CDR2 is YSYEKL in the germline V gene. The CDR3 sequence: CASSGTAYQETQYF. The CDR3 bases are TGCGCCAGCTCGGGGACAGCGTACCAAGAGACCCAGTACTTC.

CDR3 sequence reads: CASLVEPNTGELFF. The CDR3 DNA sequence: TGTGCCAGCTTGGTTGAGCCGAACACCGGGGAGCTGTTTTTT. The rearrangement uses TRBV6-5 and TRBJ2-2, with D uncertain. Germline CDR1 and CDR2: MNHEY and SVGAGI. CDR3 length: 14 residues. Trimming pared 8 bases from V and 0 bases from J, leaving 10 bases between.

The chain recombines TRBV12-2 with TRBJ2-6; the tabulated D call, TRBD2, remains unverified against the DNA. TRBV12-2 has pseudogene status. The CDR3 is made up of 17 amino acids. Here the CDR3 reads CASRPSHTQSRANVLTF. CDR3 DNA: TGTGCAAGTCGCCCTAGTCACACACAAAGTCGGGCCAACGTCCTGACTTTC.

This clone has only one observation. This chain connects TRBV7-6 to TRBJ2-3, with 10 bases lining up with TRBD2. Germline V gene data show CDR1 as SGHVS and CDR2 as FNYEAQ. This CDR3 spans 17 amino acids. Unmatched junction bases numbered 3, after V lost 0 bases and J lost 0 bases. CDR3: CASSLAPTSGSTDTQYF. The CDR3, as DNA: TGTGCCAGCAGCTTAGCGCCGACTAGCGGGAGCACAGATACGCAGTATTTT.

V is TRBV7-2 and J is TRBJ2-3; D gene unclear. V was shortened by 2 bases and J by 0 bases, with 18 bases between the two germline ends. Per germline, CDR1 SGHTA and CDR2 FQGNSA. There are 18 residues in the CDR3. CDR3 nucleotide sequence: TGTGCCAGCAGCTTATTAGGAGTAAGGCGGCTAAGCACAGATACGCAGTATTTT. Amino acid sequence: CASSLLGVRRLSTDTQYF.

This chain links TRBV6-5 with TRBJ1-1; TRBD1 might be the D (6 bases). Germline V gives CDR1 MNHEY, CDR2 SVGAGI. This CDR3 has 14 residues. The germline V and J ends were trimmed by 6 bases and 0 bases, with 11 bases remaining between them. The DNA of the CDR3 is TGTGCCAGCAGGGCCGGGACACTGAACACTGAAGCTTTCTTT. Its translation: CASRAGTLNTEAFF.

In its sample, this clone was seen once. V gene TRBV5-1 combines with J gene TRBJ2-3, with 10 positions matching TRBD2. The CDR3 is made up of 18 amino acids. The ends lost 0 bases at V and 5 bases at J; junction bases unmatched: 12. The germline CDR1 and CDR2 sequences are SGHRS and YFSETQ. CDR3: CASSLVLAGVGAEDTQYF. Here the CDR3 DNA reads TGCGCCAGCAGCTTGGTTCTAGCGGGAGTGGGGGCGGAAGATACGCAGTATTTT. Based on the CDR3 plus reference TRBV5-1 and TRBJ2-3, the full variable domain is KAGVTQTPRYLIKTRGQQVTLSCSPISGHRSVSWYQQTPGQGLQFLFEYFSETQRNKGNFPGRFSGRQFSNSRSEMNVSTLELGDSALYLCASSLVLAGVGAEDTQYFGPGTRLTVL.

The DNA of the CDR3 is TGTGCTAGTGGAGCAGGGGCTAGCGGAGAGACCCAGTACTTC. It is translated as CASGAGASGETQYF. This rearrangement joins TRBV12-5 to TRBJ2-5, with D possibly matching TRBD2 (7 bases). V was trimmed by 6 bases and J by 4 bases, leaving 15 bases between them. Germline lookup yields CDR1 LGHNT and CDR2 FRNRAP. The CDR3 totals 14 residues.

This clone was seen only a few times. The CDR3 loop is CASSLGHNYGYTF. Here the CDR3 DNA reads TGTGCCAGCAGCCTCGGACATAACTATGGCTACACCTTC. The chain carries TRBV28 and TRBJ1-2; D possibly corresponds to TRBD1 (5 bases). Germline CDR1 and CDR2: MDHEN and SYDVKM. Trimming left V 6 bases short and J 1 base short, with 9 bases between. CDR3 length: 13 amino acids.

The rearrangement links TRBV6-5 to TRBJ2-3, with D uncertain. Germline values: CDR1 MNHEY, CDR2 SVGAGI. The CDR3 covers 14 residues. The V end was cut by 6 bases, the J end by 2 bases, with 12 bases between. CDR3 protein: CASRAGFLTDTQYF. For the CDR3, the DNA is TGTGCCAGCAGGGCAGGCTTCCTCACAGATACGCAGTATTTT.

This chain joins TRBV18 and TRBJ1-4, with TRBD1 as a possible D gene (5 bases). The germline V and J ends were trimmed by 2 bases and 0 bases, with 13 bases remaining between them. Germline V gene sequence: CDR1 KGHSH, CDR2 LQKENI. This CDR3 is 17 amino acids long. The CDR3 protein is CASSPNPGLTTNEKLFF. CDR3 nucleotide sequence: TGTGCCAGCTCACCAAACCCGGGACTGACAACTAATGAAAAACTGTTTTTT.

The V gene is TRBV5-1, the J gene TRBJ2-3; the D is unclear. Trimming took off 1 base at V and 4 bases at J, with 10 bases between the two ends. CDR1 SGHRS and CDR2 YFSETQ come from the germline V gene. This CDR3 is built from 14 residues. For the CDR3, the DNA is TGCGCCAGCAGCTTGTCAGTTTCCGCAGATACGCAGTATTTT. Encoded protein: CASSLSVSADTQYF.

The chain uses TRBV25-1 and TRBJ1-1; D is undetermined. Trimming left V 1 base short and J 6 bases short, with 12 bases between. The CDR3 is made up of 14 amino acids. Germline CDR1 reads MGHDK; CDR2 reads SYGVNS. DNA of the CDR3: TGTGCCAGCAGTGAATGGATAGAGGGAGCTGAAGCTTTCTTT. Translated, it gives CASSEWIEGAEAFF.

The V call is TRBV14, the J call TRBJ2-1; TRBD2 matches at 9 bases. The CDR3 length is 15 residues. V shed 1 base and J 4 bases; nucleotides not matched to a gene: 2. The germline V gene has CDR1 SGHDN and CDR2 FVKESK. CDR3 nucleotides: TGTGCCAGCAGCCAAGGACTAGCGGCTTACAATGAGCAGTTCTTC. This gives the protein CASSQGLAAYNEQFF.

This chain uses TRBV11-2 with TRBJ2-1; 12 bases align to TRBD2. Germline V gene sequence: CDR1 SGHAT, CDR2 FQNNGV. CDR3 length equals 17 residues. After removal of 1 base from V and 8 bases from J, the junction contained 9 bases not matched to a gene. CDR3 nucleotide sequence: TGTGCCAGCAGCTTAGGGAGGCTAGCGGGAGGGCTCGATGAGCAGTTCTTC. Its translation: CASSLGRLAGGLDEQFF.

The genes are TRBV27 and TRBJ2-5; D may be TRBD2 (7 bases). TRBJ2-7 explains the end of the DNA better; the J call may be wrong. The CDR3 sequence is 14 residues long. The V gene's germline CDR1 is MNHEY and CDR2 SMNVEV (reference sequence). In nucleotides, the CDR3 is TGTGCCAGCAGAAGACTAGCAGGGGCCTACGAGCAGTACTTC. Translation gives CASRRLAGAYEQYF.

V is TRBV28 and J is TRBJ1-3; D is undetermined. This CDR3 has 12 residues. Trimming removed 5 bases at V and 4 bases at J, with 6 bases between. The germline CDR1 and CDR2 sequences are MDHEN and SYDVKM. CDR3 sequence reads: CASSPTGNTIYF. CDR3 sequence (DNA): TGTGCCAGCAGTCCGACAGGAAACACCATATATTTT.

The genes are TRBV7-2 and TRBJ2-7, with 11 bases matching TRBD1. Germline assignment: CDR1 SGHTA and CDR2 FQGNSA. The trim removed 0 bases at V and 5 bases at J, leaving 3 bases unmatched. This CDR3 region has 15 residues. CDR3: CASSLADRGQNEQYF. The CDR3 nucleotides read TGTGCCAGCAGCTTAGCGGACAGGGGGCAGAACGAGCAGTACTTC.

The rearrangement uses TRBV28 and TRBJ1-4; D perhaps matches TRBD1 (6 bases). The V gene lost 11 bases and the J gene lost 4 bases, with 17 bases spanning the gap. Germline loops: CDR1 MDHEN, CDR2 SYDVKM. The CDR3 spans 14 residues. The CDR3 DNA reads TGTGCCTCCCGGGGGCAGGAAATTAATGAAAAACTGTTTTTT. Residues: CASRGQEINEKLFF.

This clone was observed once. The chain recombines TRBV7-6 with TRBJ1-3; no definite D call. The CDR3 has 17 amino acids. V was shortened by 1 base and J by 0 bases, with 13 bases between the two germline ends. The germline V gene encodes CDR1 SGHVS and CDR2 FNYEAQ. CDR3 amino acids: CASSLGVGGHSGNTIYF. In DNA, the CDR3 is TGTGCCAGCAGCTTAGGGGTGGGCGGGCACTCTGGAAACACCATATATTTT.

The chain joins TRBV15 to TRBJ2-1; TRBD2 agrees at 9 bases. CDR1 and CDR2 from the germline V gene are LNHNV and YYDKDF (reference sequence). J lost 2 bases, V lost 0 bases, and 5 bases had no gene match. CDR3 length: 17 amino acids. The CDR3 DNA follows: TGTGCCACCAGCAGAGATCCCCTAGCGGGAACCTACAATGAGCAGTTCTTC. This codes for CATSRDPLAGTYNEQFF.

This clone was seen a handful of times. The chain carries TRBV6-1 and TRBJ2-7; TRBD2 agrees at 9 bases. CDR3 length: 14 residues. V gave up 9 bases and J gave up 5 bases; unmatched junction bases: 11. CDR1 and CDR2 (germline): MNHNS, SASEGT. The CDR3 bases are TGTGCCAGTCGACCGGGACTAGCAGGGCACGAGCAGTACTTC. Translating it yields CASRPGLAGHEQYF.